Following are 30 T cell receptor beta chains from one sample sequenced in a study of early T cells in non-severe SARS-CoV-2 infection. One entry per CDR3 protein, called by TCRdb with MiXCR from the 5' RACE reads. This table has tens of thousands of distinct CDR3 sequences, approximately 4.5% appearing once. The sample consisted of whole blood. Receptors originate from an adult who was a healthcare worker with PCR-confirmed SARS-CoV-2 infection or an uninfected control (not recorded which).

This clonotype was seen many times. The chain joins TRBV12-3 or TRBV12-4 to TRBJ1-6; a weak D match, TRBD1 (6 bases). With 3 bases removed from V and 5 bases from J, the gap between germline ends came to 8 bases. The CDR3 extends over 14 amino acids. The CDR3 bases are TGTGCCAGCAGTTTCGGACAGAATAATTCACCCCTCCACTTT. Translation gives CASSFGQNNSPLHF.

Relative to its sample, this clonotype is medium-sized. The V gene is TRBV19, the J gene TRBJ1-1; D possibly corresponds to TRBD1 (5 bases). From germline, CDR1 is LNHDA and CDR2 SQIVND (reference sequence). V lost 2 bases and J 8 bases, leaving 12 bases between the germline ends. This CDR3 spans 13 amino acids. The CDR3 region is CASSIRGTGEAFF. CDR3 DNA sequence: TGTGCCAGTAGTATACGGGGGACCGGAGAAGCTTTCTTT.

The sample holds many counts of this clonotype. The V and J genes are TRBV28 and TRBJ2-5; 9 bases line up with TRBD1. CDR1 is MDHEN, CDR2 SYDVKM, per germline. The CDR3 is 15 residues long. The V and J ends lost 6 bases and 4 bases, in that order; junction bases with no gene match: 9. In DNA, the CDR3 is TGTGCCAGCAGGGGCAGGTACAGGGGGCGAGAGACCCAGTACTTC. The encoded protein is CASRGRYRGRETQYF.

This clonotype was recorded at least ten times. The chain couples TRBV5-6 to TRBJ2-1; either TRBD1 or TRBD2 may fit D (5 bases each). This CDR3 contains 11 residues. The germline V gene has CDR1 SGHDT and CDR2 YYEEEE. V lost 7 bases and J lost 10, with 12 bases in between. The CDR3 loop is CASSRDVEQFF. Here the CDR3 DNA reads TGTGCCAGCTCCCGGGACGTCGAGCAGTTCTTC.

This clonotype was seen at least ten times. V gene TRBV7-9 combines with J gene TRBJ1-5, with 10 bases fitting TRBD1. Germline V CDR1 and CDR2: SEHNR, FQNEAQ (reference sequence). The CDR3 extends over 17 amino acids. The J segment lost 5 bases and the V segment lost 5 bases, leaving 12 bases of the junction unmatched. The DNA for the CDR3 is TGTGCCAGCAGCAGAGGACAGGGGGGACCCAAGGATCAGCCCCAGCATTTT. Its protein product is CASSRGQGGPKDQPQHF.

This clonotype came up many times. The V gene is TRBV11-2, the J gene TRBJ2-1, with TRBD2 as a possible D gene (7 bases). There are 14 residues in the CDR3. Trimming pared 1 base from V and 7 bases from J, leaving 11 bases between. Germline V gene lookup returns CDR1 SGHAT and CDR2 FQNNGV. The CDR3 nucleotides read TGTGCCAGCAGCTTAGCGGGGGGCCGAAATGAGCAGTTCTTC. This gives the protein CASSLAGGRNEQFF.

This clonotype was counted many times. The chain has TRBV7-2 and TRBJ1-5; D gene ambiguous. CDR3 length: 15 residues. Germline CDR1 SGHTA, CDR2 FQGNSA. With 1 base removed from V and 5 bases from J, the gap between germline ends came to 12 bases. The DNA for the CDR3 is TGTGCCAGCAGCTTAGGCCCCCTAGTCCATCAGCCCCAGCATTTT. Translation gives CASSLGPLVHQPQHF.

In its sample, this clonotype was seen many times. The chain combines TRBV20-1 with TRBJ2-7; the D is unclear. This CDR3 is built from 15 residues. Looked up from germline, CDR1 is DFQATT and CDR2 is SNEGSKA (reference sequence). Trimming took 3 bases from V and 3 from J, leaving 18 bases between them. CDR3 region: CSASPLRTSFYEQYF. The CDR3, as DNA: TGCAGTGCTAGCCCGTTGAGGACCTCGTTCTACGAGCAGTACTTC.

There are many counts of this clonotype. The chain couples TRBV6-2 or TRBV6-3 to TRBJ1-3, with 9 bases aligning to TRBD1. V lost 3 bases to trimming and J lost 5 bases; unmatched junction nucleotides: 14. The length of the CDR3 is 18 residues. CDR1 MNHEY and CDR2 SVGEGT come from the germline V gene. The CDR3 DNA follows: TGTGCCAGCAGTTATTTACCGACAACGGGACAGGGAAGAAACACCATATATTTT. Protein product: CASSYLPTTGQGRNTIYF.

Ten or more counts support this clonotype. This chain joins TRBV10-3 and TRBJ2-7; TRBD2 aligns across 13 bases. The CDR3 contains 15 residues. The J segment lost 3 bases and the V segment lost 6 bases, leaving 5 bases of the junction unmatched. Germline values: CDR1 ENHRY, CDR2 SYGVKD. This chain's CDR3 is CAIRTSGGTGYEQYF. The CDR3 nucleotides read TGTGCCATCAGGACTAGCGGGGGGACTGGCTACGAGCAGTACTTC.

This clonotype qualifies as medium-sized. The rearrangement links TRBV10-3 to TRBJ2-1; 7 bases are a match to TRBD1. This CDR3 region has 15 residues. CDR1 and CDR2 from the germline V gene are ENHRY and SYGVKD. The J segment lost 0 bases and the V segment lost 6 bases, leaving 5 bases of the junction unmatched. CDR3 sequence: CAISLQGSSYNEQFF. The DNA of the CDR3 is TGTGCCATCAGCCTACAGGGGAGCTCCTACAATGAGCAGTTCTTC.

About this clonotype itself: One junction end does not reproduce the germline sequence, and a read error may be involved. CDR3 amino acids: CASSPLIGTLGETQYF. The CDR3, as DNA: TGTGCTAGCAGCCCCTTGATCGGGACACTTGGAGAGACCCAGTACTTC. The chain joins TRBV7-7 to TRBJ2-5, with D tentatively TRBD1 (6 bases). Germline V gene lookup returns CDR1 SSHAT and CDR2 FNYEAQ (reference sequence). CDR3 size: 16 residues.

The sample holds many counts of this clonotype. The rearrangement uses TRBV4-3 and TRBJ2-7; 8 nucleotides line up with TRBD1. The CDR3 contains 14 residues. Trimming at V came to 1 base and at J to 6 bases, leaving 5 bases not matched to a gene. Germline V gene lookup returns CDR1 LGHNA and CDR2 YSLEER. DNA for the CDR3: TGCGCCAGCAGCCAAGGGACAGGGCTGTCCGAGCAGTACTTC. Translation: CASSQGTGLSEQYF.

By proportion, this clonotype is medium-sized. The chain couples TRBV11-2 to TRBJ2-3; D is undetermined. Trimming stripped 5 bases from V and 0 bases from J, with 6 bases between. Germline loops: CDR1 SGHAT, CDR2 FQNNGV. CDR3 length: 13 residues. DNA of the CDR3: TGTGCCAGCAGCCCGTGGAGCACAGATACGCAGTATTTT. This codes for CASSPWSTDTQYF.

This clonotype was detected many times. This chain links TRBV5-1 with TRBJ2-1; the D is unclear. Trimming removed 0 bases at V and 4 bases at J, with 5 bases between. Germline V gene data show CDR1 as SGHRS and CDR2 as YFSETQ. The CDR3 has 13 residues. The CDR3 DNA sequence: TGCGCCAGCAGCTTGGGTAGTTACAATGAGCAGTTCTTC. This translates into CASSLGSYNEQFF.

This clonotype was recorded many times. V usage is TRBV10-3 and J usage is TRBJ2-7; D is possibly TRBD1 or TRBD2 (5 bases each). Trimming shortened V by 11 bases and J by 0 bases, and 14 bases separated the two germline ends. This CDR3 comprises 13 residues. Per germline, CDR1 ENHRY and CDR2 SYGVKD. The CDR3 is CAASGTSSYEQYF. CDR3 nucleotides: TGTGCCGCGTCGGGGACCAGCTCCTACGAGCAGTACTTC.

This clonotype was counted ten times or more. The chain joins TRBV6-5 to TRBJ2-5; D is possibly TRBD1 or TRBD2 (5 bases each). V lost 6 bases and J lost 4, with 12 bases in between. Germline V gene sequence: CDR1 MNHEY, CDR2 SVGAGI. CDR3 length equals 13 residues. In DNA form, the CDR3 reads TGTGCCAGCAGCCGGGGCCACGGAGAGACCCAGTACTTC. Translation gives CASSRGHGETQYF.

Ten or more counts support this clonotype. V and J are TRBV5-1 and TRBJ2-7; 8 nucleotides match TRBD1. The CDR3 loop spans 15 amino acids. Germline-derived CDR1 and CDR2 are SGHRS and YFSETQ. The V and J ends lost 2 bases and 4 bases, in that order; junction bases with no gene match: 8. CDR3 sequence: CASSLPPGTGYEQYF. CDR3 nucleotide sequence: TGCGCCAGCAGCTTACCGCCCGGGACAGGTTACGAGCAGTACTTC. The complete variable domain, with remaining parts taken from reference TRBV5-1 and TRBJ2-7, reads KAGVTQTPRYLIKTRGQQVTLSCSPISGHRSVSWYQQTPGQGLQFLFEYFSETQRNKGNFPGRFSGRQFSNSRSEMNVSTLELGDSALYLCASSLPPGTGYEQYFGPGTRLTVT.

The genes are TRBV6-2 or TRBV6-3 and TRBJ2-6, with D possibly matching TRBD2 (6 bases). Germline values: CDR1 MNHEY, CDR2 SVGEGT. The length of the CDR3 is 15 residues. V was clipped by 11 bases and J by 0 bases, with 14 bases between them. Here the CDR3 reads CAGGDLSSGANVLTF. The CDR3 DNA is TGTGCCGGCGGGGACTTGAGCTCTGGGGCCAACGTCCTGACTTTC.

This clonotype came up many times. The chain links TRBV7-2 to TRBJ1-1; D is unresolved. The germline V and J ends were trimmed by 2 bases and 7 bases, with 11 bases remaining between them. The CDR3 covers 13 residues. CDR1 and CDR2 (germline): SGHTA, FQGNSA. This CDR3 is CASSLFRAHEAFF. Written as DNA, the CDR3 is TGTGCCAGCAGCTTATTTCGAGCTCATGAAGCTTTCTTT.

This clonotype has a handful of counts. As DNA, the CDR3 is TGTGCCAGCAGTTACCGGACAGGTCAGGACATTCAGTACTTC. Its protein product is CASSYRTGQDIQYF. The genes are TRBV6-5 and TRBJ2-4; 7 nucleotides match TRBD1. CDR1 is MNHEY and CDR2 is SVGAGI in the germline V gene. Trimming cost V 2 bases and J 8 bases; bases outside gene matches: 6. The CDR3 extends over 14 amino acids.

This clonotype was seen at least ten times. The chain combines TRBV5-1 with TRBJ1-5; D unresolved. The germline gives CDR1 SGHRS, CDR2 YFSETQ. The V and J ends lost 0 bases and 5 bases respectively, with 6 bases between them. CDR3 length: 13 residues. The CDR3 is CASSLDGDQPQHF. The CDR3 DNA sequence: TGCGCCAGCAGCTTGGACGGCGATCAGCCCCAGCATTTT.

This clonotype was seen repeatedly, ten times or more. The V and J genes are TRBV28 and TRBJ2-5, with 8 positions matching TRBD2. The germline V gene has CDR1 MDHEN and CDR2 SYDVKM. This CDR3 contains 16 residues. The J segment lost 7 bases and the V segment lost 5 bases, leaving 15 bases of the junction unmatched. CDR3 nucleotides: TGTGCCAGCAGTCCCGTCCTTAGCGGGGCCGCCGGGACCCAGTACTTC. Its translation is CASSPVLSGAAGTQYF.

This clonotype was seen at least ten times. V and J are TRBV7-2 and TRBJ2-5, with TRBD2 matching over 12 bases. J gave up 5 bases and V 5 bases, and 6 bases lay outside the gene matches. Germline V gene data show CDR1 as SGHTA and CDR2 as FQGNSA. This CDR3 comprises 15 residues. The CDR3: CASSPRLAGVETQYF. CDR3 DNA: TGTGCCAGCAGCCCCCGACTAGCGGGGGTGGAGACCCAGTACTTC.

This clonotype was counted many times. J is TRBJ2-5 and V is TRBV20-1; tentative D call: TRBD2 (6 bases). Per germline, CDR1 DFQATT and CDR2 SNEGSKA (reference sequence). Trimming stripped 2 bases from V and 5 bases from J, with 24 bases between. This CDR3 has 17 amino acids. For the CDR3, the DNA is TGCAGTGCTAGATCGTGGGGACGGGAGAACGTGCGGGAGACCCAGTACTTC. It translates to CSARSWGRENVRETQYF.

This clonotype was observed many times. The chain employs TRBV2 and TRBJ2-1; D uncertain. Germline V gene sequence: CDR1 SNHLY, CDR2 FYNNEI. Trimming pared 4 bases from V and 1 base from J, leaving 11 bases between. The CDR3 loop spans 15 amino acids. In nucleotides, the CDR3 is TGTGCCAGCAGTGGTGACAAAAGGTCCTACAATGAGCAGTTCTTC. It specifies CASSGDKRSYNEQFF.

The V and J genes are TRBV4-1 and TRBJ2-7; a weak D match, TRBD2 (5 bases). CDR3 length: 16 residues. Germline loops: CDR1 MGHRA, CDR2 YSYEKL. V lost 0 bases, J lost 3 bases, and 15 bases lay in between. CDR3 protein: CASSQDGPPGYYEQYF. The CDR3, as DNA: TGCGCCAGCAGCCAAGATGGCCCCCCGGGGTACTACGAGCAGTACTTC.

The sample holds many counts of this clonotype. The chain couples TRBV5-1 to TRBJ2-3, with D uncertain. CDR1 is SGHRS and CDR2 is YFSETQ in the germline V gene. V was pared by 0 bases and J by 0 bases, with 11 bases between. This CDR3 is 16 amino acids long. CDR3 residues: CASSLADTASTDTQYF. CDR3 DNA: TGCGCCAGCAGCTTGGCCGACACCGCTAGCACAGATACGCAGTATTTT.

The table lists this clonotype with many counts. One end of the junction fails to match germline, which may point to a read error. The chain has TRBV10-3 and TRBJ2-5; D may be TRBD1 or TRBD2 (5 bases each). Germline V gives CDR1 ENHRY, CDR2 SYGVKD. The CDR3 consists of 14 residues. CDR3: CAIGEGPSGGTQYF. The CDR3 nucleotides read TGTGCCATCGGTGAGGGACCCTCGGGTGGTACCCAGTACTTC.

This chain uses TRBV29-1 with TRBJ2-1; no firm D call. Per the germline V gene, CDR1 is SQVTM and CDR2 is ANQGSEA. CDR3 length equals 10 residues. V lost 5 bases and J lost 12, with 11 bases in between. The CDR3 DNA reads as TGCAGCGTTAAAGGATTCGGGCAGTTCTTC. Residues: CSVKGFGQFF.